The clone carrying this T cell receptor (beta chain) was detected once. This entry is derived from a study of Ad26.COV2.S vaccination and SARS-CoV-2 variants. Study overall: Each vaccinee took Ad26.COV2.S intramuscularly, once or twice 56 days apart.

Sequenced by immunoSEQ multiplex PCR; TCRdb stores in-frame clones only, minus some. The sample has hundreds of thousands of clones; roughly 90% are singletons. Treatment indicated: roughly 18 received Ad26.COV2.S at low or high dose, single or two shots; about 5 received placebo; per-sample allocation not given. Day 63 following the first vaccine or placebo injection was when the samples were taken. Germline V gene lookup returns CDR1 SGHTS and CDR2 YDEGEE. The length of the CDR3 is 14 residues. V lost 3 bases and J 2 bases, leaving 11 bases between the germline ends. This clonotype originated in a person between 18 and 65 years old who received the Ad26.COV2.S COVID-19 vaccine or a placebo. Sequencing was performed on peripheral blood, taken in a trial of Ad26.COV2.S vaccine versus placebo. V is TRBV5-8 and J is TRBJ1-2; D ambiguous. This CDR3 reads CASSWQIRNYGYTF. The CDR3 region has the DNA TGTGCCAGCAGCTGGCAAATAAGGAACTATGGCTACACCTTC.